This record covers a single T cell receptor beta chain. The antigen is undetermined. An end of the junction differs from the germline gene, which may be a read error. The V gene's germline CDR1 is SGDLS and CDR2 YYNGEE. The CDR3 is 16 residues long. TCRdb re-derived calls from the RT-PCR reads in MiXCR, one entry per CDR3 protein. Of 400,000 to 650,000 distinct CDR3 sequences in the sample, approximately 7.7% are singletons; the top ten hold around 13%. This record belongs to a study of response to subunit inactivated influenza vaccine. Study results and caveats: Each seasonal flu vaccination may recruit only limited new T cells, authors suggested.

The TCR originated in a man between 50 and 69 years old who received an inactivated influenza vaccine. Sequenced material: PBMCs from blood, taken roughly 24 months after vaccination. The chain carries TRBV9 and TRBJ2-2, with TRBD1 identical over 8 bases. The CDR3 nucleotides read TGTGCCAGCAGCGTACGGCAGGGGGCGAATACCGGGGAGCTGTTTTTT. It codes for CASSVRQGANTGELFF.